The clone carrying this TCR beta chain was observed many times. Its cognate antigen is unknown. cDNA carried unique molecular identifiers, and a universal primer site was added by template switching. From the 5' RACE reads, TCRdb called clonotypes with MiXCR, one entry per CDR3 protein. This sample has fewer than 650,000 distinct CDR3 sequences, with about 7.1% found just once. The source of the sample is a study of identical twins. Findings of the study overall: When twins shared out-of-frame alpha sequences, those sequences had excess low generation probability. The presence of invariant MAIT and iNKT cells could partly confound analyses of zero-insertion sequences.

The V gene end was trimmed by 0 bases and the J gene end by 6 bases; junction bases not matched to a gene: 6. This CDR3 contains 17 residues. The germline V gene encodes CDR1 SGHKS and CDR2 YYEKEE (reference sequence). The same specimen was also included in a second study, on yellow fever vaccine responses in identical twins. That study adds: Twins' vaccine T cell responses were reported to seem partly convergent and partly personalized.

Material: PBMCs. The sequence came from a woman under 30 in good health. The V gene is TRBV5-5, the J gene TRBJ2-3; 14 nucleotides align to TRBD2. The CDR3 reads CASSLAGTSGSGDTQYF. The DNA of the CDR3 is TGTGCCAGCAGCTTGGCCGGGACTAGCGGGAGTGGGGATACGCAGTATTTT.